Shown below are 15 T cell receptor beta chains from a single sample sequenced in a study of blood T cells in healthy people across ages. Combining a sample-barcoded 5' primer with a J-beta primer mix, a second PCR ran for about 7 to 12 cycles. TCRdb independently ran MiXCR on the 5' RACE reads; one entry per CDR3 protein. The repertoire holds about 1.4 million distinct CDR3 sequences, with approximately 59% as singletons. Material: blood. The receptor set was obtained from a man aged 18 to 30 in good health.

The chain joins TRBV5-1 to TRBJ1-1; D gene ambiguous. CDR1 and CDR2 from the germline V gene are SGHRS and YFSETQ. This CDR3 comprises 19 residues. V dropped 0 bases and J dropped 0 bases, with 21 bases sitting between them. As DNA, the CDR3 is TGCGCCAGCAGCTTGGTTTTGGCGGGCGCCAGGATCATGAACACTGAAGCTTTCTTT. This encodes CASSLVLAGARIMNTEAFF.

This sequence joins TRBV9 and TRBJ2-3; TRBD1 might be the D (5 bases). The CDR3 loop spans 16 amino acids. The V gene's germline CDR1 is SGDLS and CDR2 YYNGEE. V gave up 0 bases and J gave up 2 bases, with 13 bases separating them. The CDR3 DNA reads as TGTGCCAGCAGCGTAGGTGGGGCTCCTTTCACAGATACGCAGTATTTT. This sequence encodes CASSVGGAPFTDTQYF.

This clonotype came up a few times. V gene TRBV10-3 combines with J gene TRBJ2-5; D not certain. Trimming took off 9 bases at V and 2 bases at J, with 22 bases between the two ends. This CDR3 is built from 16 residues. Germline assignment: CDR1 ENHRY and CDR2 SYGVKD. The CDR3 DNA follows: TGTGCCATTCTAGGGTCCCCTCGAAAGGATCAAGAGACCCAGTACTTC. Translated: CAILGSPRKDQETQYF.

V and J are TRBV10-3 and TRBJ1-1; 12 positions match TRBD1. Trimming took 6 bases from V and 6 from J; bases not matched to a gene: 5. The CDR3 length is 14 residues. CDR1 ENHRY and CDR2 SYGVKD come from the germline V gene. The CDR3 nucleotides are TGTGCCATCAGACCCGGGACAGGGGGCCCTGAAGCTTTCTTT. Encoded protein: CAIRPGTGGPEAFF.

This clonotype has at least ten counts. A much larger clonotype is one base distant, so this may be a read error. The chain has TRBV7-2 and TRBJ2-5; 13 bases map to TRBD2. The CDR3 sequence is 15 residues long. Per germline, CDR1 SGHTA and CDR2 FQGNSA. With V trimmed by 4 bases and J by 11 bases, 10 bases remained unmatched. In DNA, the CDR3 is TGTGCCAGCAGCTCCGGACTAGCGGGAGCCAATGAGCAGTACTTC. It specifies CASSSGLAGANEQYF.

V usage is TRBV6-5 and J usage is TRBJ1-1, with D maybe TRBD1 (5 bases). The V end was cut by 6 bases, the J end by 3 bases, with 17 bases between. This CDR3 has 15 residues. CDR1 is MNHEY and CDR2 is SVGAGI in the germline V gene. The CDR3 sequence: CASSRAAGVYTEAFF. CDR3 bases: TGTGCCAGCAGCCGTGCTGCGGGGGTGTACACTGAAGCTTTCTTT.

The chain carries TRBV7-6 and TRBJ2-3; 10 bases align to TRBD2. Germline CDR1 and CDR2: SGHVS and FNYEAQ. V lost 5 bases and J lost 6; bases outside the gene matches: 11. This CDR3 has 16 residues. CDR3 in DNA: TGTGCCAGCAGCCCCGGGACTAGCGAACCACGGGATACGCAGTATTTT. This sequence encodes CASSPGTSEPRDTQYF.

In DNA, the CDR3 is TGCAGTGCTAACCGCCAAAACTATGGCTACACCTTC. Its protein is CSANRQNYGYTF. V is TRBV20-1 and J is TRBJ1-2; D call uncertain. Germline lookup yields CDR1 DFQATT and CDR2 SNEGSKA (reference sequence). CDR3 length equals 12 residues. Trimming shortened V by 4 bases and J by 2 bases, and 8 bases separated the two germline ends.

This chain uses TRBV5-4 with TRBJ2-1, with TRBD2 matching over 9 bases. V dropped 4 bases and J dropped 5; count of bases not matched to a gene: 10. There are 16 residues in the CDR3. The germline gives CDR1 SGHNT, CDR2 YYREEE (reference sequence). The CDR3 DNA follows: TGTGCCAGCAGCCTCTCGACTAGCGGTTTCAACAATGAGCAGTTCTTC. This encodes CASSLSTSGFNNEQFF.

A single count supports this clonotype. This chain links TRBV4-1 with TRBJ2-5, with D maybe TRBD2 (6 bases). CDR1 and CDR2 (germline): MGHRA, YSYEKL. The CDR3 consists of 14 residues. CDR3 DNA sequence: TGCGCGAGTTCAAAGGCGGGGCCCCAAGAGACCCAGTACTTC. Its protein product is CASSKAGPQETQYF.

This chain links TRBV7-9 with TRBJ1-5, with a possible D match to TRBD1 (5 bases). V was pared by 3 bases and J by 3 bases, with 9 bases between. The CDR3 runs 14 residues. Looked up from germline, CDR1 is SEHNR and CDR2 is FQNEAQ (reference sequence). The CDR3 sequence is CASSFDSHNQPQHF. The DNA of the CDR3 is TGTGCCAGCAGCTTCGACAGTCACAATCAGCCCCAGCATTTT.

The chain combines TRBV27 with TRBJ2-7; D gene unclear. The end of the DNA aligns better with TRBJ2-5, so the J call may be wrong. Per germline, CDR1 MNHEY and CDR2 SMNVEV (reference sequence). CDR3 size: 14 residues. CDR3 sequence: CASSFRPSQETQYF. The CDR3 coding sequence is TGTGCCAGCAGTTTTCGACCCAGCCAAGAGACCCAGTACTTC.

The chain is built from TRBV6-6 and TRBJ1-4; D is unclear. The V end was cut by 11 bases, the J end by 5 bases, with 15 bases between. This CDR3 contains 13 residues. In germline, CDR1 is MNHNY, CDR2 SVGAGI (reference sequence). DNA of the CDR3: TGTGCCGGAAGACTTGGGCCAAATGAAAAACTGTTTTTT. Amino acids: CAGRLGPNEKLFF.

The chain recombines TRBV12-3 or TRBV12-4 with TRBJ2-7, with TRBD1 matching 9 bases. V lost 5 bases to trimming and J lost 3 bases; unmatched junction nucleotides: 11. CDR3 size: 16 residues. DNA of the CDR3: TGTGCCAGCAGTGCCCTACAGGGGGCGCCGGGCTACGAGCAGTACTTC. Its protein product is CASSALQGAPGYEQYF.

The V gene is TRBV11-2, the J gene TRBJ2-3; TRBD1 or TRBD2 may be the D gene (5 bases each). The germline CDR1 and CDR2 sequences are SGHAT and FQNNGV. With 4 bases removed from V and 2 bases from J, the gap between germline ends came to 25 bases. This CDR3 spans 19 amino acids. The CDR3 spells CASSSGTDKNRGLTDTQYF. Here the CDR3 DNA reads TGTGCCAGCAGCTCGGGGACGGACAAGAATAGGGGTCTCACAGATACGCAGTATTTT.